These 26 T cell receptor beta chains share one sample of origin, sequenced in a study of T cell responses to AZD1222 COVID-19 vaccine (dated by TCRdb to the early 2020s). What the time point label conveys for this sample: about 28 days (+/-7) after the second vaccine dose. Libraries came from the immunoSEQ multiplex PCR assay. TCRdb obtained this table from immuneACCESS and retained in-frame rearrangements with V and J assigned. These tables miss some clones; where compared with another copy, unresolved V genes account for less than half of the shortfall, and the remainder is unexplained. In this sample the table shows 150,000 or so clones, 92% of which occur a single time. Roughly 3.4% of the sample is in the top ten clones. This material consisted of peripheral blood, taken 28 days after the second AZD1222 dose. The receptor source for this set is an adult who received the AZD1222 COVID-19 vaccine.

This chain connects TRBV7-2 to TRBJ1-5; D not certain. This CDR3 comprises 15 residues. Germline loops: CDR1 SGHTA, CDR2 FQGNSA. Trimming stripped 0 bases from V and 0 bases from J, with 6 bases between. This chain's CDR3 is CASSLAAVSNQPQHF. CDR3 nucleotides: TGTGCCAGCAGCTTAGCGGCAGTTAGCAATCAGCCCCAGCATTTT.

The CDR3: CASSLPGTSSYEQYF. The CDR3 DNA reads TGTGCCAGCAGTTTACCGGGTACGAGCTCCTACGAGCAGTACTTC. This chain connects TRBV27 to TRBJ2-7; D is undetermined. This CDR3 is 15 amino acids long. The germline V gene encodes CDR1 MNHEY and CDR2 SMNVEV (reference sequence). V gave up 2 bases and J gave up 0 bases, with 11 bases separating them.

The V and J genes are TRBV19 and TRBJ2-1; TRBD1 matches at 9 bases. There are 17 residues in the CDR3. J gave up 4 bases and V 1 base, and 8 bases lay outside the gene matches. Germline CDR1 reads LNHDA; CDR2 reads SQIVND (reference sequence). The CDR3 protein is CASSIVLTGGIYNEQFF. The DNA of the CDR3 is TGTGCCAGTAGTATAGTTCTGACAGGGGGAATTTACAATGAGCAGTTCTTC. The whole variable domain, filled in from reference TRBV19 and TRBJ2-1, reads DGGITQSPKYLFRKEGQNVTLSCEQNLNHDAMYWYRQDPGQGLRLIYYSQIVNDFQKGDIAEGYSVSREKKESFPLTVTSAQKNPTAFYLCASSIVLTGGIYNEQFFGPGTRLTVL.

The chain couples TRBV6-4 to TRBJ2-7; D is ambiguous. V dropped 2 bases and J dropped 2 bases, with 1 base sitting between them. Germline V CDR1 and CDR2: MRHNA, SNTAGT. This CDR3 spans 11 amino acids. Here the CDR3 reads CASSDPYEQYF. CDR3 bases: TGTGCCAGCAGTGACCCCTACGAGCAGTACTTC.

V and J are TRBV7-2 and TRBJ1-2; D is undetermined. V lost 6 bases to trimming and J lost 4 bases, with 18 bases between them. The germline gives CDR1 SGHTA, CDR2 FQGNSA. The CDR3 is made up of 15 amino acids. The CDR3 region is CASSWVGEGSYGYTF. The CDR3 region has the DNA TGTGCCAGCAGTTGGGTCGGGGAAGGAAGCTATGGCTACACCTTC.

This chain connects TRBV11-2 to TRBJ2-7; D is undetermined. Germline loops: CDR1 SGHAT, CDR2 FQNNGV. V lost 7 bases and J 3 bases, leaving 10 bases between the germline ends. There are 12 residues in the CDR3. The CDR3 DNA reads TGTGCCAGCACCCAAGATCGCTACGAGCAGTACTTC. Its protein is CASTQDRYEQYF.

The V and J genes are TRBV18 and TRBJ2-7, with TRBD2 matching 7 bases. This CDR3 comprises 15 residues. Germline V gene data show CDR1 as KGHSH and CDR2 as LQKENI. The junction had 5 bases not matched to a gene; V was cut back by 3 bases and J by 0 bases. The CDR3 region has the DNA TGTGCCAGCTCACCCATAGCGGGCCCCTCCTACGAGCAGTACTTC. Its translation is CASSPIAGPSYEQYF.

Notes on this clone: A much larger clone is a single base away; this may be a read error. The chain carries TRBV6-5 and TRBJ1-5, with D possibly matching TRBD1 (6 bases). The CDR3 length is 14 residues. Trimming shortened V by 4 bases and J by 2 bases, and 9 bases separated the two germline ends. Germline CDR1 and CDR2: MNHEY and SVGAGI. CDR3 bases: TGTGCCAGCAGTTTACAGGGAGGCAATCAGCCCCAGCATTTT. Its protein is CASSLQGGNQPQHF.

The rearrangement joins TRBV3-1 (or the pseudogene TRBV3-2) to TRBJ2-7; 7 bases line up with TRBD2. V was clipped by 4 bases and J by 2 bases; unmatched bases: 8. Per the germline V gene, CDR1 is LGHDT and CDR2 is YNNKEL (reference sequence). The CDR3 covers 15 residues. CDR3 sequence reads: CASSLQSGAPYEQYF. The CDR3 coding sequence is TGTGCCAGCAGCCTGCAGAGCGGGGCACCCTACGAGCAGTACTTC.

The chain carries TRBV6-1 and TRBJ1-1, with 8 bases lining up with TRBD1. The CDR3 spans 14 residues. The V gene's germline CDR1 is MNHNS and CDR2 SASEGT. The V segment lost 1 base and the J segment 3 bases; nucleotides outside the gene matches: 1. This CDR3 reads CASSEDRGDTEAFF. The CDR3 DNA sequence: TGTGCCAGCAGTGAAGACAGGGGGGACACTGAAGCTTTCTTT.

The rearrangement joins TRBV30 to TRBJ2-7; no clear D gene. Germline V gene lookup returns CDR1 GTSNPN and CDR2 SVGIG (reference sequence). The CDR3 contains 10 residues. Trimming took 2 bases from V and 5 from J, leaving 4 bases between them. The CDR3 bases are TGTGCCTGGAGTCTGGACGAGCAGTACTTC. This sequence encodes CAWSLDEQYF.

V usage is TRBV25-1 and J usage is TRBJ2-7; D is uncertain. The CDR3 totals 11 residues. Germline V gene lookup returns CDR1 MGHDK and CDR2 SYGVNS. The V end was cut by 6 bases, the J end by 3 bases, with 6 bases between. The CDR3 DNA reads TGTGCCAGCAGCCGCGGCTACGAGCAGTACTTC. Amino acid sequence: CASSRGYEQYF.

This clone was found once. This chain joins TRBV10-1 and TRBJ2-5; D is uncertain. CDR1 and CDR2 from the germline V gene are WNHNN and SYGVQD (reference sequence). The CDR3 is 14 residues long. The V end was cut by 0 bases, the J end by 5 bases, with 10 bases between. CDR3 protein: CASSESGSIETQYF. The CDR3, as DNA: TGCGCCAGCAGTGAGTCGGGGTCCATTGAGACCCAGTACTTC.

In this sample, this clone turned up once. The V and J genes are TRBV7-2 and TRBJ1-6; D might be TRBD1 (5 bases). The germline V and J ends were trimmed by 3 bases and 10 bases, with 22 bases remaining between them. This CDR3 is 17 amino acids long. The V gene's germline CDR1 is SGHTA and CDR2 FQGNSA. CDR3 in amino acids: CASSFQAGRRIGSPLHF. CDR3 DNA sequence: TGTGCCAGCAGCTTCCAAGCGGGACGAAGGATCGGATCACCCCTCCACTTT.

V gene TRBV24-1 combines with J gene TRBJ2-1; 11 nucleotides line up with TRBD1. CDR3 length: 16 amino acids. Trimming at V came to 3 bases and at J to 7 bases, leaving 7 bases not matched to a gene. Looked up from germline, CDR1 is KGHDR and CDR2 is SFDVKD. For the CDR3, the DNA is TGTGCCACCAGTGATCGGGGGGGACAGGGGGATAATGAGCAGTTCTTC. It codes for CATSDRGGQGDNEQFF.

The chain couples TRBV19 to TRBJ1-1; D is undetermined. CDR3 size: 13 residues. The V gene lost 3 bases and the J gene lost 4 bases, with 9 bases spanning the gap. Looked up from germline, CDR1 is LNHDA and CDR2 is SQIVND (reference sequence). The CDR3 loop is CASSISESTEAFF. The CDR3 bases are TGTGCCAGTAGTATCTCGGAAAGCACTGAAGCTTTCTTT.

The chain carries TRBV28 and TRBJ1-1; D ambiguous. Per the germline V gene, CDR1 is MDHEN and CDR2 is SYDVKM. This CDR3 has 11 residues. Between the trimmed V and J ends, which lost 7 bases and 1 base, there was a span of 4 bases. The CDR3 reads CASTKNTEAFF. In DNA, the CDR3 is TGTGCCAGCACCAAGAACACTGAAGCTTTCTTT. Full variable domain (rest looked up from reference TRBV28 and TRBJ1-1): DVKVTQSSRYLVKRTGEKVFLECVQDMDHENMFWYRQDPGLGLRLIYFSYDVKMKEKGDIPEGYSVSREKKERFSLILESASTNQTSMYLCASTKNTEAFFGQGTRLTVV.

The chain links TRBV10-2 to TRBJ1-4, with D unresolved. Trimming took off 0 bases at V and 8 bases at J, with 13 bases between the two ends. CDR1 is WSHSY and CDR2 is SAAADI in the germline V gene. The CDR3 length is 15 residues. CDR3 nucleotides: TGCGCCAGCAGTGAGTCGACGCAGAATAGCGAAAAACTGTTTTTT. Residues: CASSESTQNSEKLFF.

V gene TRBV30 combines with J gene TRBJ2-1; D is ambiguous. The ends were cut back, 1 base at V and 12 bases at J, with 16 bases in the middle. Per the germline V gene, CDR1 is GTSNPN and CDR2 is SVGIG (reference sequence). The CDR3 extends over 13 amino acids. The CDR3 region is CAWSATDKSGQFF. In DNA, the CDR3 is TGTGCCTGGAGTGCAACTGACAAGAGTGGGCAGTTCTTC.

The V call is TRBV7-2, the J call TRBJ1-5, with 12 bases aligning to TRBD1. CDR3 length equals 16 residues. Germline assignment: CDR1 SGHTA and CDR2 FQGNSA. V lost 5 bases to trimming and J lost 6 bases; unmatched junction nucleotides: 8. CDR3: CASSGRDRGRSQPQHF. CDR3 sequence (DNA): TGTGCCAGCAGCGGCCGGGACAGGGGGCGAAGTCAGCCCCAGCATTTT.

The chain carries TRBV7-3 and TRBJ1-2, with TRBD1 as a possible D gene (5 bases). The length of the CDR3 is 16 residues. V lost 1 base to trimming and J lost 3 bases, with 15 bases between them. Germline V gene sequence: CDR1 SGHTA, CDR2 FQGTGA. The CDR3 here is CASSLRIGGRDYGYTF. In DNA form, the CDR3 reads TGTGCCAGCAGCTTAAGAATTGGTGGCAGGGACTATGGCTACACCTTC. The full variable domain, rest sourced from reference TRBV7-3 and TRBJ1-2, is GAGVSQTPSNKVTEKGKYVELRCDPISGHTALYWYRQSLGQGPEFLIYFQGTGAADDSGLPNDRFFAVRPEGSVSTLKIQRTERGDSAVYLCASSLRIGGRDYGYTFGSGTRLTVV.

The CDR3 region has the DNA TGTGCCAGCAGTAACAGTGGCCCCAGCCGGCATTATGGCTACACCTTC. Its translation: CASSNSGPSRHYGYTF. V is TRBV2 and J is TRBJ1-2; D remains unclear. CDR1 SNHLY and CDR2 FYNNEI come from the germline V gene. Deletions cut 5 bases from V and 5 bases from J, with 21 bases between. This CDR3 comprises 16 residues.

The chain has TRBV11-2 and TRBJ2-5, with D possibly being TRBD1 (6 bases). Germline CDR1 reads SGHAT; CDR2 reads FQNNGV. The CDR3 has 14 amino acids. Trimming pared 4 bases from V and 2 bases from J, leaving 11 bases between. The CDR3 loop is CASSYDRTQETQYF. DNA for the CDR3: TGTGCCAGCAGCTACGACAGGACTCAAGAGACCCAGTACTTC.

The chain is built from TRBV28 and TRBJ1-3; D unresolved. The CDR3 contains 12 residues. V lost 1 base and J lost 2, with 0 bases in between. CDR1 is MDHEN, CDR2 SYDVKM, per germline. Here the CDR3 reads CASSLSGNTIYF. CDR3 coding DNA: TGTGCCAGCAGTTTATCTGGAAACACCATATATTTT.

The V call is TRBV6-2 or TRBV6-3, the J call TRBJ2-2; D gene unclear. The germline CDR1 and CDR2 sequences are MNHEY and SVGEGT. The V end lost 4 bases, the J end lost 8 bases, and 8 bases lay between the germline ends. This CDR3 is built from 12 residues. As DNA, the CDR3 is TGTGCCAGCAGTTCACTGGGAGGGGAGCTGTTTTTT. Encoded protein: CASSSLGGELFF.

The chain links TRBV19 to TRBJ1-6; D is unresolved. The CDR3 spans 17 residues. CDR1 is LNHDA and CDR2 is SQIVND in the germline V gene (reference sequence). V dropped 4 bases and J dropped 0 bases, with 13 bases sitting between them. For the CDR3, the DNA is TGTGCCAGTAGTACCTTCGCAAGGAGCTCCTATAATTCACCCCTCCACTTT. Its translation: CASSTFARSSYNSPLHF.